This TCR beta chain was captured in a study of cytomegalovirus exposure and HLA in healthy donors. Study as a whole: Most donors, around 81% of more than 300 genotyped, fell in the Caucasian-associated ancestry cluster. Study conclusions and caveats: Across donors, sequencing depth was assumed by presence/absence analyses to be roughly uniform. Earlier findings revealed that most TCR beta V segments proved productive either about 90% or about 30% of the time. Researchers reported in a later analysis that a missense DCLRE1C variant was tied to TCR beta V- and J-gene trimming.

Primers included in the PCR were 60 Vbeta and 13 Jbeta primers. Method: immunoSEQ multiplex PCR; TCRdb's copy keeps in-frame clones and lacks some. Among some 140,000 clones listed, approximately 80% were seen once. Concerning this clone: Its antigen is unknown.

Trimming cost V 5 bases and J 9 bases; bases outside gene matches: 6. The germline V gene has CDR1 SGHDT and CDR2 YYEEEE. This CDR3 comprises 13 residues. The chain carries TRBV5-6 and TRBJ2-1, with 9 bases fitting TRBD2. This TCR came from a man aged 30 to 39 in good health and CMV-seropositive. The source material was PBMCs. The CDR3 DNA sequence: TGTGCCAGCAGTAGCGGGAGAGTGGGTGAGCAGTTCTTC. Protein product: CASSSGRVGEQFF.